This TCR beta chain was obtained from a study of OX40 agonist ivuxolimab in advanced cancers. Background for the entire study: Ivuxolimab was a fully human IgG2 agonistic monoclonal antibody targeting the costimulatory receptor OX40 (CD134). Intravenous ivuxolimab was administered to patients every 2 weeks at six dose levels: 0.01, 0.1, 0.3, 1.5, 3 and 10 mg/kg. Among the 52 dose-escalation patients, around 20 had hepatocellular carcinoma, approximately 15 melanoma, 9 renal cell carcinoma and 9 head and neck cancer. In the dose-escalation cohort, about four fifths of patients were male, and the mean age was 60 years with a range of about 20 to 79. Patients were allowed to have had prior anti-PD-1, anti-PD-L1 or anti-CTLA-4 therapy, and 40% of the dose-escalation patients had been treated with checkpoint inhibitors. Partial responses occurred in three dose-escalation patients, of whom one had hepatocellular carcinoma and two had cutaneous melanoma. Peripheral TCRbeta sequencing aimed to test whether ivuxolimab altered TCR sequence diversity and caused clonal T-cell expansion. The paper describes the monotherapy dose-escalation part (N ≈ 49 patients) of the phase I trial of ivuxolimab. Overall study results and their limits: The antigen specificity of the peripheral T cells that underwent clonal expansion was not determined. Partial responders in the 0.1-3.0 mg/kg groups had among the lowest normalized peripheral clonal expansion, especially among CD8+ T cells. At doses from 0.1 to 3.0 mg/kg, clonal expansion was seen in both CD4+ and CD8+ blood T cells between baseline and week 6. Low levels of normalized T-cell clonal expansion were also seen in some nonresponding patients. After ivuxolimab, CD8+ T cells had more expanded clones than CD4+ T cells on average.

Genomic DNA was isolated from the sorted cells so that the TCRbeta CDR3 region could be sequenced. The immunoSEQ Assay was used for sequencing of TCRbeta CDR3 regions. This is the immuneACCESS table as TCRdb keeps it, with only in-frame sequences that have V and J called. A part of the clones is gone; compared with another copy, unresolved V genes explain less than half, and the rest is unexplained. This sample is represented by some 98,000 clones; about four fifths of them were singletons. Of the sample, over 1.1% falls within the top ten clones. V lost 5 bases and J lost 5 bases, and the count of bases not matched to a germline gene is 6. The CDR3 goes from the cysteine to the phenylalanine over 15 residues. Solely the CDR3 DNA is kept, with 45 bases framed from the first base. Looking up the germline V gene yields CDR1 KGHSH and CDR2 LQKENI. Patients with a history of autoimmune disease or receiving systemic immunosuppression were excluded from the trial. Peripheral blood for TCR sequencing was drawn from every dose cohort at baseline, at cycle 4 day 1 and at cycle 7 day 1. The samples were taken from a phase I, first-in-human, multicenter, open-label dose-escalation trial of ivuxolimab. The trial enrolled adults with locally advanced or metastatic head and neck squamous cell, hepatocellular, melanoma or renal cell carcinoma. CD4+ and CD8+ T cells were sorted separately from peripheral blood before TCR sequencing.

With respect to this clone: Its antigen target is currently unknown. No qualities accompany the bases; no much larger clone lies one base away.

The chain couples TRBV18 to TRBJ2-1; TRBD2 aligns with 10 central bases. This clonotype was sampled from an adult with an advanced solid tumor such as melanoma, head and neck, liver or kidney cancer. This sample comprised CD4+ or CD8+ T cells sorted from blood, obtained in a trial of the OX40 agonist ivuxolimab. The sequence in DNA is TGTGCCAGCTCAGCAACTAGCGGGAACAACAATGAGCAGTTCTTC. Translated, this is CASSATSGNNNEQFF. The reference TRBV18 and TRBJ2-1 proteins fill in what lies around the CDR3, so the full variable domain reads NAGVMQNPRHLVRRRGQEARLRCSPMKGHSHVYWYRQLPEEGLKFMVYLQKENIIDESGMPKERFSAEFPKEGPSILRIQQVVRGDSAAYFCASSATSGNNNEQFFGPGTRLTVL.